The 8 T cell receptor beta chains in this list originate from one sample, sequenced in a study of cytomegalovirus exposure and HLA in healthy donors. The study ran its PCR with 60 Vbeta and 13 Jbeta primers. Method: immunoSEQ multiplex PCR; TCRdb's copy keeps in-frame clones and lacks some. Of 100,000 to 150,000 clones in the sample, roughly 70% were seen once. The sequenced material came from PBMCs. These receptors were taken from a woman aged 40 to 49 in good health and CMV-seropositive.

The V and J genes are TRBV30 and TRBJ1-3; D is ambiguous. V dropped 5 bases and J dropped 0 bases, with 11 bases sitting between them. Germline CDR1 and CDR2: GTSNPN and SVGIG (reference sequence). The CDR3 is 14 amino acids. The CDR3 DNA follows: TGTGCCTGGGGCAGACTTCTCTCTGGAAACACCATATATTTT. Encoded protein: CAWGRLLSGNTIYF.

This chain joins TRBV28 and TRBJ2-7; the match to TRBD1 covers 11 bases. The germline CDR1 and CDR2 sequences are MDHEN and SYDVKM. With 3 bases clipped from V and 2 bases from J, the junction kept 3 bases outside the gene matches. This CDR3 is 15 amino acids long. The CDR3 reads CASSLGQGEPYEQYF. The DNA of the CDR3 is TGTGCCAGCAGTTTGGGACAGGGGGAACCCTACGAGCAGTACTTC.

The chain has TRBV4-1 and TRBJ2-1, with 9 bases lining up with TRBD1. This CDR3 region has 15 residues. Germline CDR1 and CDR2: MGHRA and YSYEKL. J was trimmed by 2 bases and V by 4 bases; bases with no gene match: 3. This CDR3 reads CASSPRQGAYNEQFF. For the CDR3, the DNA is TGCGCCAGCAGCCCGAGACAGGGGGCCTACAATGAGCAGTTCTTC.

The chain employs TRBV5-1 and TRBJ2-7, with 7 nucleotides matching TRBD2. J lost 0 bases, V lost 4 bases, and 4 bases had no gene match. Germline V gene data show CDR1 as SGHRS and CDR2 as YFSETQ. The CDR3 is made up of 14 amino acids. The CDR3 DNA is TGCGCCAGCAGCCTCGGGGGGAGCTCCTACGAGCAGTACTTC. Amino acids: CASSLGGSSYEQYF.

The gene calls are TRBV2 and TRBJ1-2, with 9 positions matching TRBD1. Germline assignment: CDR1 SNHLY and CDR2 FYNNEI. The CDR3 sequence is 15 residues long. V was pared by 3 bases and J by 5 bases, with 7 bases of the junction left unmatched. In DNA, the CDR3 is TGTGCCAGCAGTGACTGGAGACAGGGGGATTATGGCTACACCTTC. Translating gives CASSDWRQGDYGYTF.

This clone was found a few times. The chain joins TRBV30 to TRBJ2-7; 11 bases line up with TRBD2. The CDR3 runs to 14 residues. Trimming cost V 2 bases and J 3 bases; bases outside gene matches: 3. CDR1 and CDR2 (germline): GTSNPN, SVGIG (reference sequence). In nucleotides, the CDR3 is TGTGCCTGGAGTCCGGGACTAGCGGTCTACGAGCAGTACTTC. Translating gives CAWSPGLAVYEQYF.

The CDR3 here is CASLTGPSPEQYF. In DNA, the CDR3 is TGTGCCAGCCTAACCGGGCCTAGCCCCGAGCAGTACTTC. This rearrangement joins TRBV28 to TRBJ2-7, with D perhaps matching TRBD2 (5 bases). Trimming removed 8 bases from V and 6 bases from J, with 17 bases in between. Per germline, CDR1 MDHEN and CDR2 SYDVKM. The length of the CDR3 is 13 residues.

The chain recombines TRBV5-6 with TRBJ2-5; 8 bases match TRBD2. Germline V CDR1 and CDR2: SGHDT, YYEEEE. This CDR3 region has 16 residues. The junction had 8 bases not matched to a gene; V was cut back by 1 base and J by 3 bases. The CDR3 loop is CASSLIGRGVKETQYF. The CDR3 DNA is TGTGCCAGCAGCTTGATCGGGCGGGGGGTCAAAGAGACCCAGTACTTC.